In its sample, the clone carrying this TCR beta chain was seen a few times. What it recognizes is unknown. This specimen belongs to a study of persistence of HIV-infected CD4 T cells. Study-wide results and limits: Within sorted populations, more oligoclonal TCRs accompanied more oligoclonal proviruses.

Cells were stimulated with CMV-infected fibroblast lysates at roughly 10 ug/mL. CD4+ T cells upregulating both CD40 ligand and CD69 were sorted as responding cells. The ends lost 3 bases at V and 4 bases at J; junction bases unmatched: 12. Germline V gene data show CDR1 as SEHNR and CDR2 as FQNEAQ (reference sequence). CDR3 length equals 17 residues. The libraries were made with immunoSEQ version 4 in survey mode. Assay used: immunoSEQ multiplex PCR; TCRdb lists only in-frame clones, some missing. This table holds under 15,000 clones, roughly 71% found once. This specimen was CD4+ T cells sorted from PBMCs after roughly 19-hour stimulation, taken from a patient who received antiretroviral therapy. The chain employs TRBV7-9 and TRBJ1-2, with TRBD1 matching 9 bases. The source is an adult man with HIV who was CMV-seropositive. CDR3 DNA: TGTGCCAGCAGCTTCGCCGCCGAACAGGGGGCGGGCTATGGCTACACCTTC. Translation gives CASSFAAEQGAGYGYTF.